The 5 T cell receptor beta chains below all came from one sample that was sequenced in a study of CD8+CD57+ T cells in acquired aplastic anemia. Selection for sequencing was limited to patients who had shown CD8+CD57+ cell expansion by flow cytometry. Genomic DNA, serving as template, underwent TCR beta VDJ and CDR3 profiling. TCRdb re-derived calls from the reads in MiXCR, one entry per CDR3 protein. The sample shows around 250,000 distinct CDR3 sequences, around 82% of them seen only once. Sequencing was carried out using sorted CD4+, CD8+, or CD8+CD57+ T cells (not recorded which) from PBMCs. The receptors shown here come from a human donor with aplastic anemia.

The V gene is TRBV29-1, the J gene TRBJ1-2; D not resolved. The length of the CDR3 is 13 residues. V was pared by 0 bases and J by 1 base, with 6 bases between. Germline CDR1 reads SQVTM; CDR2 reads ANQGSEA. The CDR3 DNA reads TGCAGCGTTGAAGACGGGATTAACTATGGCTACACCTTC. Translation gives CSVEDGINYGYTF.

This clonotype turned up a few times. The chain recombines TRBV15 with TRBJ1-1; a possible D gene is TRBD1 (6 bases). The CDR3 is made up of 14 amino acids. Germline assignment: CDR1 LNHNV and CDR2 YYDKDF (reference sequence). Trimming stripped 1 base from V and 4 bases from J, with 10 bases between. The CDR3 reads CATSRGQVGTEAFF. CDR3 bases: TGTGCCACCAGCAGAGGACAGGTCGGCACTGAAGCTTTCTTT.

About this clonotype itself: One end of the junction is discordant with germline, which a read error may explain. The chain joins TRBV12-3 or TRBV12-4 to TRBJ1-5, with D unclear. CDR3 length: 14 residues. The CDR3 loop is CASSYASSYQQYFF. CDR3 in DNA: TGTGCCAGCAGTTATGCCTCTAGCTACCAGCAGTACTTCTTT.

This chain uses TRBV25-1 with TRBJ2-7, with unresolved D. V shed 3 bases and J shed 3 bases, with 6 bases lying between them. Per the germline V gene, CDR1 is MGHDK and CDR2 is SYGVNS. The CDR3 length is 12 residues. CDR3 residues: CASSDFGYEQYF. CDR3 nucleotides: TGTGCCAGCAGTGATTTTGGCTACGAGCAGTACTTC.

Notes on this clonotype: A single base separates this from a much larger clone, so it may be a read error. The conserved phenylalanine or tryptophan is not found at the CDR3 terminus, so this likely reflects a read error. No DNA is shown, since the ends of the CDR3 on it are uncertain; the CDR3 is the one TCRdb lists. The chain carries TRBV7-9 and TRBJ2-3; the table gives TRBD1 as D, unverified against the DNA. The V gene's germline CDR1 is SEHNR and CDR2 FQNEAQ (reference sequence). The CDR3 totals 13 residues, both ends included. The CDR3 loop is CASSFQRSGGRYE.